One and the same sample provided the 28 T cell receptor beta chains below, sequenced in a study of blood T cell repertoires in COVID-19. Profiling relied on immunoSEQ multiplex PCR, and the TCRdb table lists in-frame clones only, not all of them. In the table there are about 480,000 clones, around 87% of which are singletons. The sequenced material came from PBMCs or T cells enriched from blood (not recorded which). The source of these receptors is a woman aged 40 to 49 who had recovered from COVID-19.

The CDR3 DNA is TGTGCCAGCAGTTTCCTCGACTCGGACAGGGGAAGAGCCTACGAGCAGTACTTC. Protein: CASSFLDSDRGRAYEQYF. The rearrangement links TRBV27 to TRBJ2-7; 9 bases line up with TRBD1. Per the germline V gene, CDR1 is MNHEY and CDR2 is SMNVEV (reference sequence). Germline trimming cut 3 bases from V and 2 bases from J; bases unmatched to any gene: 14. The CDR3 is 18 amino acids.

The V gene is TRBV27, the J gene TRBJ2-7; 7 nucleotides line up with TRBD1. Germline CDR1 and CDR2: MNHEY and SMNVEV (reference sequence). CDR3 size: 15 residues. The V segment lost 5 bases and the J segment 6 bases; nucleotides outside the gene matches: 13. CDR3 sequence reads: CASSLTGAIFIEQYF. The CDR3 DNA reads TGTGCCAGCAGTCTAACAGGGGCCATATTCATCGAGCAGTACTTC.

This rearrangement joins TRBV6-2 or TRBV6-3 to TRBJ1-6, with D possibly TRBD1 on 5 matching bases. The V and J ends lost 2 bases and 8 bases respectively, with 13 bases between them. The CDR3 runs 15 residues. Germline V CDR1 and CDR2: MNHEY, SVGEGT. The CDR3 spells CASSYAGRRDSPLHF. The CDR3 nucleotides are TGTGCCAGCAGTTACGCGGGGCGGCGGGATTCACCCCTCCACTTT.

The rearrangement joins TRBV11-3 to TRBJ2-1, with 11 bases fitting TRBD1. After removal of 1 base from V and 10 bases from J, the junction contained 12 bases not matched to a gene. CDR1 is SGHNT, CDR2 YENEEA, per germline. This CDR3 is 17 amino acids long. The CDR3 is CASSLAQGRTGGREQFF. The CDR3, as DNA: TGTGCCAGCAGCTTAGCTCAAGGGAGGACAGGGGGCAGGGAGCAGTTCTTC.

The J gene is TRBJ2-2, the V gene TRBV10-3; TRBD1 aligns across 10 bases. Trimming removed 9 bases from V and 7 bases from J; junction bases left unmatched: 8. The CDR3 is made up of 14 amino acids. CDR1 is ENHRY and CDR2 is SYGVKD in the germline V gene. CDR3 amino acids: CAIPGQGRGGELFF. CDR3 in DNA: TGTGCCATTCCGGGACAGGGGAGGGGCGGGGAGCTGTTTTTT.

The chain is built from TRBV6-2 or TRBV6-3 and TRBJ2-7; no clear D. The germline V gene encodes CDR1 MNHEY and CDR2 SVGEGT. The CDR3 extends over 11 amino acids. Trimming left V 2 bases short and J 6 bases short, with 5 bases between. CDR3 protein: CASSYLSEQYF. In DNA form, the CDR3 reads TGTGCCAGCAGTTACCTTTCCGAGCAGTACTTC.

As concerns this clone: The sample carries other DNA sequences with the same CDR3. CDR3 sequence: CASSLAGTGGETQYF. The CDR3 coding sequence is TGCGCCAGCAGCTTGGCTGGGACAGGGGGTGAGACCCAGTACTTC. The chain employs TRBV5-1 and TRBJ2-5; TRBD1 matches 11 bases. The J segment lost 5 bases and the V segment lost 0 bases, leaving 3 bases of the junction unmatched. Germline V CDR1 and CDR2: SGHRS, YFSETQ. The length of the CDR3 is 15 residues.

The DNA of the CDR3 is TGTGCCAGCATCAAACAGGGGGCGCCGGATACGCAGTATTTT. It codes for CASIKQGAPDTQYF. This chain connects TRBV11-2 to TRBJ2-3; TRBD1 matches at 9 bases. V lost 7 bases to trimming and J lost 6 bases; unmatched junction nucleotides: 8. The CDR3 covers 14 residues. CDR1 SGHAT and CDR2 FQNNGV come from the germline V gene.

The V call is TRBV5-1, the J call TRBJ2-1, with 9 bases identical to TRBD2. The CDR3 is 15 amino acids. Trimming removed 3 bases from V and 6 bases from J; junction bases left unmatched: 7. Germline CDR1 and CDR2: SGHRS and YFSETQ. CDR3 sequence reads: CASSSLAGAANEQFF. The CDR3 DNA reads TGCGCCAGCAGCTCCTTAGCGGGAGCCGCCAATGAGCAGTTCTTC.

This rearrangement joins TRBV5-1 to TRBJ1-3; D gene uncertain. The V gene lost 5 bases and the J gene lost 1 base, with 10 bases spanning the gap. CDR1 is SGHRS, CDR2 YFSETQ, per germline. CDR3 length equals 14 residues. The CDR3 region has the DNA TGCGCCAGCAGTTCGGGAATTTCTGGAAACACCATATATTTT. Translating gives CASSSGISGNTIYF. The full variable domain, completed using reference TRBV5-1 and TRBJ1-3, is KAGVTQTPRYLIKTRGQQVTLSCSPISGHRSVSWYQQTPGQGLQFLFEYFSETQRNKGNFPGRFSGRQFSNSRSEMNVSTLELGDSALYLCASSSGISGNTIYFGEGSWLTVV.

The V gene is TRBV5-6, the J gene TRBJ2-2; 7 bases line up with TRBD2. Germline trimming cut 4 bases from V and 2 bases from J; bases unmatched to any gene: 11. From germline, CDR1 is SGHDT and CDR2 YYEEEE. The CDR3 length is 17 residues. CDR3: CASSPLIAGFNTGELFF. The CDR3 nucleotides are TGTGCCAGCAGCCCCCTAATAGCGGGTTTCAACACCGGGGAGCTGTTTTTT. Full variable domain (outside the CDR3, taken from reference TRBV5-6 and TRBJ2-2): DAGVTQSPTHLIKTRGQQVTLRCSPKSGHDTVSWYQQALGQGPQFIFQYYEEEERQRGNFPDRFSGHQFPNYSSELNVNALLLGDSALYLCASSPLIAGFNTGELFFGEGSRLTVL.

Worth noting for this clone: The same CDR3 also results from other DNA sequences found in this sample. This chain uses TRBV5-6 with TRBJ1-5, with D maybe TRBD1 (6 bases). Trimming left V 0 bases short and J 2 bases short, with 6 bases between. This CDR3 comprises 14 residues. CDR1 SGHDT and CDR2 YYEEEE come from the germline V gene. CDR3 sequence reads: CASSLAGGNQPQHF. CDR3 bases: TGTGCCAGCAGCTTGGCAGGGGGCAATCAGCCCCAGCATTTT.

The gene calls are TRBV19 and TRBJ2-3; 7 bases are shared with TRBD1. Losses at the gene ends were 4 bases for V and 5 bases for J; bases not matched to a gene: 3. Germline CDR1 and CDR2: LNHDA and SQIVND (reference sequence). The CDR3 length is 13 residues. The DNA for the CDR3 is TGTGCCAGTAGTACCCAGGGGGTAGATACGCAGTATTTT. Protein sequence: CASSTQGVDTQYF.

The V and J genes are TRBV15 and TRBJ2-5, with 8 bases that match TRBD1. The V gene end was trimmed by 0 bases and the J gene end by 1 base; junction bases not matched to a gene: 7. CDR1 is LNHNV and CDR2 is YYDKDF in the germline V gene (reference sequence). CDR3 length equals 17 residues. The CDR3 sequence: CATSRDRGGTGQETQYF. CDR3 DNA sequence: TGTGCCACCAGCAGAGATCGAGGGGGGACAGGCCAAGAGACCCAGTACTTC.

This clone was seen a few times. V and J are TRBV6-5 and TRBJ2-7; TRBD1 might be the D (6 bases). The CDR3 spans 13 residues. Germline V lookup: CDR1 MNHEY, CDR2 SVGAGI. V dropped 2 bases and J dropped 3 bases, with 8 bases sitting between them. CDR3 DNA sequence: TGTGCCAGCAGTTACGTACAGGGCTACGAGCAGTACTTC. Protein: CASSYVQGYEQYF.

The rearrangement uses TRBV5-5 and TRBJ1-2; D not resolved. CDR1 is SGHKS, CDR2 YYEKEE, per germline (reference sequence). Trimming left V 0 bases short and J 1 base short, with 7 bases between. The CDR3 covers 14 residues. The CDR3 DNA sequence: TGTGCCAGCAGCTTGGCATCACTTAACTATGGCTACACCTTC. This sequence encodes CASSLASLNYGYTF.

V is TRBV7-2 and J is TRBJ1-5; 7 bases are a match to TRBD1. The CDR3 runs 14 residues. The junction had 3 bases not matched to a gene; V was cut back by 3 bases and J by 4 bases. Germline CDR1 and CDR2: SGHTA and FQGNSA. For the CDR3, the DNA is TGTGCCAGCAGCTTTACAGGGGTAAATCAGCCCCAGCATTTT. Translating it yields CASSFTGVNQPQHF.

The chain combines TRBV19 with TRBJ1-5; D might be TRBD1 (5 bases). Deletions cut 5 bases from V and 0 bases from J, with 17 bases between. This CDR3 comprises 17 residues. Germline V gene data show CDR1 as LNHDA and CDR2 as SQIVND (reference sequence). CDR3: CASSVLDSLYSNQPQHF. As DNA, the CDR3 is TGTGCCAGTAGTGTCCTAGACAGCCTATATAGCAATCAGCCCCAGCATTTT.

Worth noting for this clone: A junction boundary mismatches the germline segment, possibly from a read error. CDR3 residues: CAISESRDRVSLNF. CDR3 DNA sequence: TGTGCCATCAGTGAGTCCCGGGACAGGGTATCATTAAACTTC. The chain is built from TRBV10-3 and TRBJ1-2; TRBD1 aligns across 9 bases. Germline CDR1 is ENHRY and CDR2 is SYGVKD. The CDR3 covers 14 residues.

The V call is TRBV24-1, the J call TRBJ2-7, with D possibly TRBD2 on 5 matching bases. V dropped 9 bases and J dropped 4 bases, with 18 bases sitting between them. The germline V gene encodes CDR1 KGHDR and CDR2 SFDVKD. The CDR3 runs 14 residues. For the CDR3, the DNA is TGTGCCACCGCCCCCACGGGGAGACCGTACGAGCAGTACTTC. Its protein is CATAPTGRPYEQYF.

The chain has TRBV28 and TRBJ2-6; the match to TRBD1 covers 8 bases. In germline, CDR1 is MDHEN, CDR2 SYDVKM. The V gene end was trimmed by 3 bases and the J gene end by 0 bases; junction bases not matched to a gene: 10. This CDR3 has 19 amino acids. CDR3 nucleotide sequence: TGTGCCAGCAGTTTCAGCCCAGGGACAGGCCCCTCTGGGGCCAACGTCCTGACTTTC. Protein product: CASSFSPGTGPSGANVLTF.

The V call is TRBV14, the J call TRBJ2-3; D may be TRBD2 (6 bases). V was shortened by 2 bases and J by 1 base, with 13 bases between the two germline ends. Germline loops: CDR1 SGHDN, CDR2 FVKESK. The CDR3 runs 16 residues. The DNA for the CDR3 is TGTGCCAGCAGCCAACTGGAGGGCCTTCGCACAGATACGCAGTATTTT. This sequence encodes CASSQLEGLRTDTQYF.

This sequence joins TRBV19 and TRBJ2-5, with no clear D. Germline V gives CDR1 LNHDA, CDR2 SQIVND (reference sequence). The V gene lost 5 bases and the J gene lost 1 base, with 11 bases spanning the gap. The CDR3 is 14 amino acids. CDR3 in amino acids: CASSPRNLQETQYF. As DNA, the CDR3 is TGTGCCAGTAGTCCTAGGAACCTCCAAGAGACCCAGTACTTC.

The CDR3 DNA sequence: TGTGCCAGCAGAGTGACAGAATACTATAATTCACCCCTCCACTTT. Translation gives CASRVTEYYNSPLHF. The gene calls are TRBV6-5 and TRBJ1-6; possible D gene TRBD1, 5 bases. CDR3 length equals 15 residues. Germline V CDR1 and CDR2: MNHEY, SVGAGI. V was cut by 6 bases and J by 3 bases, with 12 bases left in between.

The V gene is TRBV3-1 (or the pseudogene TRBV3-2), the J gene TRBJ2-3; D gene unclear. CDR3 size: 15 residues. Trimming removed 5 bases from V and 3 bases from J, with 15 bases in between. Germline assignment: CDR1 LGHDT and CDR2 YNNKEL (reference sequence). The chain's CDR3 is CASSYGSGVTDTQYF. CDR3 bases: TGTGCCAGCAGCTATGGCAGTGGTGTGACAGATACGCAGTATTTT.

This CDR3 reads CASNRGLVISEQFF. Written as DNA, the CDR3 is TGTGCCAGCAACCGGGGACTAGTCATCTCTGAGCAGTTCTTC. V usage is TRBV9 and J usage is TRBJ2-1, with 8 nucleotides matching TRBD2. This CDR3 has 14 amino acids. Germline CDR1 is SGDLS and CDR2 is YYNGEE. Germline trimming cut 6 bases from V and 9 bases from J; bases unmatched to any gene: 11.

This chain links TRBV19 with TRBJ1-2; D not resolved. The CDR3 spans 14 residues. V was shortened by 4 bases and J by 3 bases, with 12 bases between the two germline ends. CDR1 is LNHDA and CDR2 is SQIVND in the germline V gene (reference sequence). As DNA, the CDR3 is TGTGCCAGTAGTAGGGCAGATACCGACTATGGCTACACCTTC. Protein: CASSRADTDYGYTF.

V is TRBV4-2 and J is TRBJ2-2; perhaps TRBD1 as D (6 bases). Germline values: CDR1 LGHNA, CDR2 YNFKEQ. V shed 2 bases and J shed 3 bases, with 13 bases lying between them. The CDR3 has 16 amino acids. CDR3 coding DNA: TGTGCCAGCAGCCAAATTGACAGGTTACACACCGGGGAGCTGTTTTTT. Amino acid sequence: CASSQIDRLHTGELFF.